This section outlines one T cell receptor beta chain sequence together with its context. This CDR3 comprises 14 residues. Trimming shortened V by 4 bases and J by 1 base, and 9 bases separated the two germline ends. Germline V CDR1 and CDR2: LGHNT, FRNRAP. This record comes from a study of blood T cell repertoires in COVID-19. Using immunoSEQ multiplex PCR, the repertoire was profiled, and TCRdb retains in-frame clones only, with some absent. The sample includes some 320,000 clones, roughly 90% of them seen just once. This sequence joins TRBV12-5 and TRBJ2-3, with D unclear. The source material was PBMCs or T cells enriched from blood (not recorded which). The receptor was derived from a man in his sixties who had recovered from COVID-19. The CDR3 loop reads CASGSPRGTDTQYF. DNA of the CDR3: TGTGCTAGTGGTTCCCCTCGCGGCACAGATACGCAGTATTTT. The variable domain in full, with the rest retrieved from reference TRBV12-5 and TRBJ2-3, is DARVTQTPRHKVTEMGQEVTMRCQPILGHNTVFWYRQTMMQGLELLAYFRNRAPLDDSGMPKDRFSAEMPDATLATLKIQPSEPRDSAVYFCASGSPRGTDTQYFGPGTRLTVL.